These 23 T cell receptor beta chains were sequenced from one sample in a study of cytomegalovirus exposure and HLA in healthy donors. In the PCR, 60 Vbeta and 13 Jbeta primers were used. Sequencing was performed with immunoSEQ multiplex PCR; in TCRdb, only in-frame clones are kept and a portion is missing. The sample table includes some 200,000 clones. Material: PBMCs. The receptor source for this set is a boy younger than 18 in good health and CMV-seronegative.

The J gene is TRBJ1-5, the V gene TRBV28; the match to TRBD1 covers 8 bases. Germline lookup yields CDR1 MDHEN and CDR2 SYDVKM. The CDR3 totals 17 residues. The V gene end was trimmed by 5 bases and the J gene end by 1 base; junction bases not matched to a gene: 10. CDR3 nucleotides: TGTGCCAGCAGTGTCACCCGCAGGGGGCTCAGCAATCAGCCCCAGCATTTT. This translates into CASSVTRRGLSNQPQHF.

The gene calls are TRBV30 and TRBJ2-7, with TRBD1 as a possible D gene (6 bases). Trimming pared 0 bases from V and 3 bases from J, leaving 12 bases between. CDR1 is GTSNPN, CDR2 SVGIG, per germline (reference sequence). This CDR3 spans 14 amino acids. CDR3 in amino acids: CAWSVDQGIYEQYF. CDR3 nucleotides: TGTGCCTGGAGTGTAGATCAGGGGATCTACGAGCAGTACTTC.

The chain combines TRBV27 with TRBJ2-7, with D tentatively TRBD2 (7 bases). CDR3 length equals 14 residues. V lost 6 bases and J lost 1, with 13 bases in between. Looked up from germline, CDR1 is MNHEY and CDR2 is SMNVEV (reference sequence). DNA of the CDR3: TGTGCCAGCAGCACTCGGGGGGCTTCCTACGAGCAGTACTTC. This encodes CASSTRGASYEQYF.

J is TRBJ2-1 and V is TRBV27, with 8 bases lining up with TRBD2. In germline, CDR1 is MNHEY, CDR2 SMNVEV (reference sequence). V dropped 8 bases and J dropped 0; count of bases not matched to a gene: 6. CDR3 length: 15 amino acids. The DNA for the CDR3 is TGTGCCAGCCGCGATGGGACTAGCTCCTACAATGAGCAGTTCTTC. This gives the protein CASRDGTSSYNEQFF.

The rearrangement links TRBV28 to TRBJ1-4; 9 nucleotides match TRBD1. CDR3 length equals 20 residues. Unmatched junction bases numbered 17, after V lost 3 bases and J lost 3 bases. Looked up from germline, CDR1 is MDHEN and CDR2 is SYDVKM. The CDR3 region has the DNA TGTGCCAGCAGTTTCCCGGTTTTCCGGGACAGGGCTTCGGCTAATGAAAAACTGTTTTTT. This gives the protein CASSFPVFRDRASANEKLFF.

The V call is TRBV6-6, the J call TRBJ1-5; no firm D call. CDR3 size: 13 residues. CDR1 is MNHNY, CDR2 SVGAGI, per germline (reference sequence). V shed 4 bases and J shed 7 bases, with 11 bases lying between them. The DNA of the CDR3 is TGTGCCAGCAGTTCAGGAGGCGGCCAGCCCCAGCATTTT. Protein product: CASSSGGGQPQHF.

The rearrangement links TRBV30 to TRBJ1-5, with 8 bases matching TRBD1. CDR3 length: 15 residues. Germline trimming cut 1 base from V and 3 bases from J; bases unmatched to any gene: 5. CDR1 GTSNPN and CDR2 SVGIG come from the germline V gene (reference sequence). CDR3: CAWSATGAYNQPQHF. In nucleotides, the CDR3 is TGTGCCTGGAGTGCGACAGGGGCCTACAATCAGCCCCAGCATTTT.

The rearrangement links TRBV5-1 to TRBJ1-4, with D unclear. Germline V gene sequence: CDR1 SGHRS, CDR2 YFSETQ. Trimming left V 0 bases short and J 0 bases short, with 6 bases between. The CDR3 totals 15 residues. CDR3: CASSLGHPTNEKLFF. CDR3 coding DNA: TGCGCCAGCAGCTTGGGGCATCCAACTAATGAAAAACTGTTTTTT.

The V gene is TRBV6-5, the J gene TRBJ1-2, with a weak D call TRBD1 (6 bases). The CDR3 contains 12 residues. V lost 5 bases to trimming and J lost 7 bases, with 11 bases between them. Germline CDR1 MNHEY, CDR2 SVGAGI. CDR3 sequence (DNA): TGTGCCAGCAGTCCCCCACAGGGTGGCTACACCTTC. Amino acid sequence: CASSPPQGGYTF.

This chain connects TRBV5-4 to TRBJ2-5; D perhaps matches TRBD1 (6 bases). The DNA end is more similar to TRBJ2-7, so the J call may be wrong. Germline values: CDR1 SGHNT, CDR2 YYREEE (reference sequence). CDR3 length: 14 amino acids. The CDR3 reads CASSLIGRGNEQYF. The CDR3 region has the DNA TGTGCCAGCAGCTTGATAGGCAGGGGCAACGAGCAGTACTTC.

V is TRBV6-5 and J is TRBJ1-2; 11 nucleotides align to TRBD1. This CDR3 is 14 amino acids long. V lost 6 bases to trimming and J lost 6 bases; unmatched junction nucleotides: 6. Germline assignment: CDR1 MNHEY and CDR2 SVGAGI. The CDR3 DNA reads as TGTGCCAGCAGCTCCCCGGACAGGGGGCATGGCTACACCTTC. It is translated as CASSSPDRGHGYTF.

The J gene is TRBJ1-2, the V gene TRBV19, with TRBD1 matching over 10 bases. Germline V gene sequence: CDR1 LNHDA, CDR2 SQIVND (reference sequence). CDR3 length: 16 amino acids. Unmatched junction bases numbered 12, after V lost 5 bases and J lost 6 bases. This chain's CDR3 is CASSGRPGQGFNGYTF. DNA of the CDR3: TGTGCCAGTAGTGGCCGACCGGGACAGGGGTTTAATGGCTACACCTTC.

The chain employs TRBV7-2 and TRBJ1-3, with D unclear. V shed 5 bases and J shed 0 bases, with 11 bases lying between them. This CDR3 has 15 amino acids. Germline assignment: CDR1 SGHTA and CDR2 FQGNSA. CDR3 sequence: CASSPVHYSGNTIYF. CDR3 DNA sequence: TGTGCCAGCAGCCCGGTGCACTACTCTGGAAACACCATATATTTT.

CDR3 in amino acids: CASIRQGSSYEQYF. Written as DNA, the CDR3 is TGTGCCTCGATCAGACAGGGAAGCTCCTACGAGCAGTACTTC. V gene TRBV30 combines with J gene TRBJ2-7, with TRBD1 identical over 7 bases. CDR3 length: 14 residues. Germline V lookup: CDR1 GTSNPN, CDR2 SVGIG (reference sequence). J gave up 0 bases and V 7 bases, and 9 bases lay outside the gene matches.

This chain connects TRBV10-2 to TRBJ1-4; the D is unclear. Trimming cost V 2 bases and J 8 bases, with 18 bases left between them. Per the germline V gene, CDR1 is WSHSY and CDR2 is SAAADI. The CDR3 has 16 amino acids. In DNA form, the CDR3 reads TGCGCCAGCAGTGAGATTCGCGGGTCCGGGGAAGAAAAACTGTTTTTT. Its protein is CASSEIRGSGEEKLFF.

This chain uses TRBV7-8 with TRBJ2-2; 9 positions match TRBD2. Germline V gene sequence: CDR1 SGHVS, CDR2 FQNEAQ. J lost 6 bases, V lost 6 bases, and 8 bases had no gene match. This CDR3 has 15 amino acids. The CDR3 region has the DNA TGTGCCAGCAGGGACATCGGCGGGGGGGCCGGGGAGCTGTTTTTT. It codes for CASRDIGGGAGELFF.

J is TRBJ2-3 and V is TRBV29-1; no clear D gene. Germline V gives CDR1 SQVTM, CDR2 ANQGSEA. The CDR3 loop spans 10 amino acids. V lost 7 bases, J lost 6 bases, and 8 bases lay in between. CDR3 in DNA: TGCAGCGCGCTATCGGATACGCAGTATTTT. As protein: CSALSDTQYF.

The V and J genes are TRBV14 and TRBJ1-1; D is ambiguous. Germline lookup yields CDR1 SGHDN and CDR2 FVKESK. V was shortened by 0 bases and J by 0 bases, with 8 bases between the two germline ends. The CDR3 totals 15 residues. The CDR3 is CASSQEDLVNTEAFF. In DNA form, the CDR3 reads TGTGCCAGCAGCCAAGAAGATTTAGTGAACACTGAAGCTTTCTTT. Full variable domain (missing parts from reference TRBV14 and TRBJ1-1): EAGVTQFPSHSVIEKGQTVTLRCDPISGHDNLYWYRRVMGKEIKFLLHFVKESKQDESGMPNNRFLAERTGGTYSTLKVQPAELEDSGVYFCASSQEDLVNTEAFFGQGTRLTVV.

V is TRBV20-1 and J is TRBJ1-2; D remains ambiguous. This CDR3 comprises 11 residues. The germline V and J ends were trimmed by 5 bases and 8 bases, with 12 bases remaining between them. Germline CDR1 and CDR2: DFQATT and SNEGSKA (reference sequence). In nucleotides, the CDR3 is TGCAGTGCTCCGGTGGTATACGGCTACACCTTC. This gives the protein CSAPVVYGYTF.

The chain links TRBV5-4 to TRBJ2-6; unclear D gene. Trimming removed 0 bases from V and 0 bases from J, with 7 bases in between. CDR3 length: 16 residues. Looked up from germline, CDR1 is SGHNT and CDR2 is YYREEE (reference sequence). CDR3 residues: CASSLGLYSGANVLTF. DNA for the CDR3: TGTGCCAGCAGCTTGGGACTTTACTCTGGGGCCAACGTCCTGACTTTC.

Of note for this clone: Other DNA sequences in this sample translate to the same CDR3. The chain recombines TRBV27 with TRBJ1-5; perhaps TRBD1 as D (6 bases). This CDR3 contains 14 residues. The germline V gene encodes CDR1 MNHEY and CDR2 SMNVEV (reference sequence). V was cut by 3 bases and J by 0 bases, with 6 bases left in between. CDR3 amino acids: CASSLTGSNQPQHF. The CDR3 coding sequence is TGTGCCAGCAGTTTGACAGGTAGCAATCAGCCCCAGCATTTT.

CDR3 nucleotides: TGTGCCAGCAGCCTCGATTCTATCTCTGGAAACACCATATATTTT. It is translated as CASSLDSISGNTIYF. The chain recombines TRBV6-5 with TRBJ1-3; D is unclear. CDR3 length: 15 amino acids. Germline V gives CDR1 MNHEY, CDR2 SVGAGI. Between the trimmed V and J ends, which lost 6 bases and 0 bases, there was a span of 12 bases.

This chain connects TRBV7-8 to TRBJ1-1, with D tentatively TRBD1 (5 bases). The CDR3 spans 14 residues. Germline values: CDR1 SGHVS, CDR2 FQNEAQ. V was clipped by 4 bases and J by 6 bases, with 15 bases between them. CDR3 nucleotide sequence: TGTGCCAGCAGCTCCGTGGGGGGGGTTCCTGAAGCTTTCTTT. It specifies CASSSVGGVPEAFF.